The clone carrying this TCR beta chain was counted at least ten times. The target antigen is unknown. The data derive from a study of T-cell reconstitution after alpha-beta-depleted transplantation in children. This sample's TCRbeta library carried unique molecular identifier barcodes. One entry per CDR3 protein results from TCRdb running MiXCR on the PCR reads. The sample lists over 150,000 distinct CDR3 sequences, 11% occurring once. V was shortened by 2 bases and J by 1 base, with 18 bases between the two germline ends. The CDR3 has 18 residues. Per the germline V gene, CDR1 is KGHDR and CDR2 is SFDVKD. Regarding the study as a whole: Reportedly, alpha-beta T cells present about two months post-transplant originated from several hundred expanded clones of graft origin. Some patients' high day-60 TCRbeta diversity was traced to surviving recipient T cells and thymic progenitors. Newly generated T cells supplied most T-cell counts and diversity one year post-transplant.

This sequence originates from a boy younger than 10 with acute myeloid leukemia, due to receive a stem cell transplant. The V call is TRBV24-1, the J call TRBJ2-3; TRBD2 is a possible D gene (5 bases). The sample was PBMCs, taken before TCRalphabeta/CD19-depleted stem cell transplant. The CDR3 reads CATSDSATLDGGTDTQYF. The CDR3, as DNA: TGTGCCACCAGTGATTCCGCAACTCTAGACGGGGGCACAGATACGCAGTATTTT.